This TCR beta chain was recovered during a study of beta chain features in type 1 diabetes. For the study at large: Patients and healthy donors were similar in age, gender and cell yields.

As every portion of the isolated RNA was reverse transcribed, the sequencing read expressed TCRB transcripts. About 3.4 million reads on average were seen across naive, central memory and regulatory T cell samples. Assay: immunoSEQ multiplex PCR; the TCRdb copy retains only in-frame clones and omits some. Of 120,000 to 150,000 clones listed, 40% to 55% are singletons. Unmatched junction bases numbered 6, after V lost 1 base and J lost 2 bases. From germline, CDR1 is SGHVS and CDR2 FQNEAQ. This CDR3 is built from 16 residues. The chain has TRBV7-8 and TRBJ2-5, with TRBD2 matching 8 bases. This receptor was identified in a man between 18 and 29 years old in good health. The material sequenced was Tregs from blood. The CDR3 bases are TGTGCCAGCAGCTTAGTGTTAGCGGGGATACAAGAGACCCAGTACTTC. This translates into CASSLVLAGIQETQYF.